What follows are 9 T cell receptor beta chains derived from one specimen sequenced in a study of vaccination and CD4 T cells after COVID-19. These TCRs are of unknown antigen specificity. Cultured CD4+ T cell DNA underwent sequencing with the Oncomine TCR Beta short-read assay. TCRdb reanalysed the PCR reads using MiXCR and keeps one entry per CDR3 protein. The sample consists of around 21,000 distinct CDR3 sequences, 45% to 55% of them appearing once. As to treatment: 10-day PBMC culture with coronavirus spike peptide pools or control peptides (ViraFEST assay). The sequenced sample was CD4+ T cells from blood, cultured in vitro. The receptors stem from a human donor who had recovered from COVID-19.

The chain links TRBV6-1 to TRBJ2-7; 8 bases match TRBD1. This CDR3 has 17 residues. Germline CDR1 is MNHNS and CDR2 is SASEGT. With 10 bases clipped from V and 3 bases from J, the junction kept 20 bases outside the gene matches. DNA for the CDR3: TGTGCCACTCTTCCGGGCTCCAGGGGGCTCCGAAGCTACGAGCAGTACTTC. Amino acids: CATLPGSRGLRSYEQYF.

This clonotype turned up a few times. The chain carries TRBV21-1 and TRBJ2-5; TRBD1 is taken as the D call from the table, unchecked against the DNA. TRBV21-1 counts as a pseudogene. The CDR3 loop spans 16 amino acids. The CDR3 DNA is TGTGCCAGCAGCCTTCACCCGGGACAGTACCAAGAGACCCAGTACTTC. Translated: CASSLHPGQYQETQYF.

The chain couples TRBV24-1 to TRBJ2-2; D unclear. The V end was cut by 4 bases, the J end by 6 bases, with 14 bases between. Germline CDR1 is KGHDR and CDR2 is SFDVKD. This CDR3 comprises 15 residues. The CDR3 DNA reads as TGTGCCACCAGTGACTCGCGCCTCGAAGCCGGGGAGCTGTTTTTT. Translation: CATSDSRLEAGELFF.

This clonotype appeared a few times. This chain connects TRBV2 to TRBJ2-2; D may be TRBD2 (7 bases). The ends were cut back, 6 bases at V and 4 bases at J, with 15 bases in the middle. CDR3 length equals 15 residues. The germline CDR1 and CDR2 sequences are SNHLY and FYNNEI. The DNA of the CDR3 is TGTGCCAGCAGACCCTTGGGGGGGCGCACCGGGGAGCTGTTTTTT. Translation: CASRPLGGRTGELFF.

Worth noting for this clonotype: Likely a read error: the CDR3 ends without its conserved phenylalanine or tryptophan. CDR3 DNA sequence: TGCAGTGCTCCCGGCCCGAGGGGGCTGGCAGATACGCAGTATCTT. Protein sequence: CSAPGPRGLADTQYL. The gene calls are TRBV20-1 and TRBJ2-3; 7 bases agree with TRBD1. V dropped 5 bases and J dropped 4; count of bases not matched to a gene: 12. In germline, CDR1 is DFQATT, CDR2 SNEGSKA (reference sequence). The CDR3 is made up of 15 amino acids.

The rearrangement links TRBV7-2 to TRBJ1-6; tentative D call: TRBD1 (5 bases). V gave up 5 bases and J gave up 0 bases, with 17 bases separating them. Germline CDR1 and CDR2: SGHTA and FQGNSA. The CDR3 totals 18 residues. The CDR3 reads CASSPRQSLNSYNSPLHF. CDR3 sequence (DNA): TGTGCCAGCAGCCCCAGACAGTCCCTTAACTCCTATAATTCACCCCTCCACTTT.

The gene calls are TRBV6-1 and TRBJ1-2, with a possible D match to TRBD1 (6 bases). The germline V and J ends were trimmed by 7 bases and 4 bases, with 13 bases remaining between them. The CDR3 has 13 residues. Germline V CDR1 and CDR2: MNHNS, SASEGT. The CDR3 reads CASTRGGGYGYTF. Written as DNA, the CDR3 is TGTGCCAGCACCCGAGGGGGGGGCTATGGCTACACCTTC.

The gene calls are TRBV19 and TRBJ2-2, with D perhaps assigned TRBD1 or TRBD2 (5 bases each). Germline V lookup: CDR1 LNHDA, CDR2 SQIVND (reference sequence). Trimming shortened V by 3 bases and J by 8 bases, and 19 bases separated the two germline ends. The CDR3 contains 16 residues. CDR3 sequence (DNA): TGTGCCAGTAGTATGCGATCCAGGGACGGACGGGGGGAGCTGTTTTTT. It encodes CASSMRSRDGRGELFF.

This chain uses TRBV7-3 with TRBJ2-3; D may match TRBD1 or TRBD2 (6 bases each). V shed 4 bases and J shed 3 bases, with 11 bases lying between them. Germline CDR1 is SGHTA and CDR2 is FQGTGA. This CDR3 is 14 amino acids long. CDR3 loop: CASSWGAGTDTQYF. The DNA for the CDR3 is TGTGCCAGCAGCTGGGGGGCAGGGACAGATACGCAGTATTTT.